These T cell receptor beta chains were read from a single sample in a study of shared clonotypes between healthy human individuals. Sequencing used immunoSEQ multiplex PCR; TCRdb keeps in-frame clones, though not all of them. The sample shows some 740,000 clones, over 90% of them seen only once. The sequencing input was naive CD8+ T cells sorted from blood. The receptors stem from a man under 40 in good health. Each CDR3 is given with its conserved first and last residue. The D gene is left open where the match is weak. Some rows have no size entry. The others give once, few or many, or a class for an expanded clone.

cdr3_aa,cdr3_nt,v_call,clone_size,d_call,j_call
CASSPSGGYNEQFF,TGTGCCAGCAGCCCTAGCGGGGGGTACAATGAGCAGTTCTTC,TRBV11-2,-,TRBD2,TRBJ2-1
CASSLLSASGRALKQFF,TGTGCCAGCAGTTTACTATCCGCTAGCGGGAGGGCTTTGAAGCAGTTCTTC,TRBV28,-,TRBD2,TRBJ2-1
CASNTGTANTGELFF,TGTGCCAGCAATACCGGGACCGCGAACACCGGGGAGCTGTTTTTT,TRBV27,-,-,TRBJ2-2
CATSGSRQGAYEQYF,TGTGCCACCAGCGGCTCAAGACAGGGAGCCTACGAGCAGTACTTC,TRBV15,-,TRBD1,TRBJ2-7
CASSQSALADNEQFF,TGTGCCAGCAGCCAATCGGCCCTAGCGGACAATGAGCAGTTCTTC,TRBV16,few,TRBD2,TRBJ2-1
CAAHPRQAKNIQYF,TGTGCCGCGCACCCCCGGCAGGCGAAAAACATTCAGTACTTC,TRBV21-1,-,-,TRBJ2-4
CASLAGRTGELFF,TGTGCCAGCCTAGCGGGACGGACCGGGGAGCTGTTTTTT,TRBV6-6,-,TRBD2,TRBJ2-2
CASSYGPRGNTGELFF,TGTGCCAGCAGTTACGGGCCGAGGGGGAACACCGGGGAGCTGTTTTTT,TRBV6-5,-,-,TRBJ2-2
CASSYSGAKNIQYF,TGTGCCAGCAGCTATTCTGGAGCCAAAAACATTCAGTACTTC,TRBV5-4,-,-,TRBJ2-4
CASSLGQGANYGYTF,TGTGCCAGCAGCTTAGGGCAGGGCGCTAACTATGGCTACACCTTC,TRBV7-9,-,-,TRBJ1-2
CASSYIEGNEQFF,TGTGCCAGCAGCTACATAGAAGGCAATGAGCAGTTCTTC,TRBV7-2,-,-,TRBJ2-1
CASSPRRDTEAFF,TGTGCCAGCAGCCCCCGACGGGACACTGAAGCTTTCTTT,TRBV27,-,-,TRBJ1-1
CASSVATSGPNTGELFF,TGTGCCAGCAGCGTAGCTACTAGCGGACCGAACACCGGGGAGCTGTTTTTT,TRBV9,-,TRBD2,TRBJ2-2
CASSLELAVYNEQFF,TGTGCCAGCAGCTTAGAACTAGCGGTCTACAATGAGCAGTTCTTC,TRBV7-8,-,TRBD2,TRBJ2-1
CASSQGGFGTDTQYF,TGCGCCAGCAGCCAGGGGGGGTTTGGCACAGATACGCAGTATTTT,TRBV4-1,-,TRBD2,TRBJ2-3
CASSSDGPSETQYF,TGCGCCAGCAGCTCCGACGGACCGTCAGAGACCCAGTACTTC,TRBV5-1,few,-,TRBJ2-5
CASSPGLAGTPYNEQFF,TGTGCCAGTAGTCCCGGACTAGCGGGAACCCCCTACAATGAGCAGTTCTTC,TRBV19,-,TRBD2,TRBJ2-1
CASSVGGGFYNEQFF,TGTGCCAGCAGCGTAGGCGGCGGGTTTTACAATGAGCAGTTCTTC,TRBV9,-,-,TRBJ2-1
CASSPGTGGTEAFF,TGTGCCAGCAGCCCCGGGACAGGGGGCACTGAAGCTTTCTTT,TRBV7-6,-,TRBD1,TRBJ1-1
CASIAGGSHEQFF,TGTGCCAGTATAGCGGGAGGGAGTCATGAGCAGTTCTTC,TRBV10-3,-,TRBD2,TRBJ2-1
CASSQDRLAGLYEQYF,TGCGCCAGCAGCCAAGACAGGCTAGCGGGACTGTACGAGCAGTACTTC,TRBV4-1,-,TRBD2,TRBJ2-7
CASSSLISGETQYF,TGTGCCAGCAGTTCCCTTATTTCGGGGGAGACCCAGTACTTC,TRBV27,-,-,TRBJ2-5
CASSTTAGLGEQYF,TGTGCCAGTAGTACCACGGCAGGGCTAGGCGAGCAGTACTTC,TRBV19,-,-,TRBJ2-7
CASSPGDSYNEQFF,TGTGCCAGTAGTCCAGGGGACAGTTACAATGAGCAGTTCTTC,TRBV19,-,TRBD1,TRBJ2-1
CASSVLLGEQYF,TGTGCCAGCAGCGTATTACTGGGCGAGCAGTACTTC,TRBV7-9,once,-,TRBJ2-7
CASSQTPPGQGSEQFF,TGCGCCAGCAGCCAAACCCCCCCGGGACAGGGATCTGAGCAGTTCTTC,TRBV4-1,-,TRBD1,TRBJ2-1
CASSPSWTDTQYF,TGTGCCAGCAGCCCTTCATGGACAGATACGCAGTATTTT,TRBV6-5,-,-,TRBJ2-3
CASSSGVSETQYF,TGTGCCAGCAGCTCAGGGGTATCAGAGACCCAGTACTTC,TRBV9,-,-,TRBJ2-5
CSVRRGMGNEQFF,TGCAGCGTTCGGAGGGGAATGGGCAATGAGCAGTTCTTC,TRBV29-1,-,-,TRBJ2-1
CASSVTSGVSYEQYF,TGTGCCAGCAGTGTTACTAGCGGGGTCTCCTACGAGCAGTACTTC,TRBV2,-,TRBD2,TRBJ2-7
CASSQANTIYF,TGTGCCAGCTCACAAGCCAACACCATATATTTT,TRBV18,-,-,TRBJ1-3
CASSYGSVDTF,TGTGCCAGCAGTTACGGGTCCGTGGACACCTTC,TRBV6-6,-,-,TRBJ1-2
CASSLAGSTEAFF,TGTGCCAGCAGTTTAGCAGGATCCACTGAAGCTTTCTTT,TRBV27,-,-,TRBJ1-1
CASSYSLGETQYF,TGTGCCAGCAGTTACTCATTGGGAGAGACCCAGTACTTC,TRBV6-5,-,-,TRBJ2-5
CASSVREGKYNEQFF,TGTGCCAGCAGCGTAAGGGAGGGAAAATACAATGAGCAGTTCTTC,TRBV9,-,TRBD2,TRBJ2-1
CASSYSGQGAEAFF,TGTGCCAGCAGTTACTCCGGACAGGGTGCTGAAGCTTTCTTT,TRBV6-5,-,TRBD1,TRBJ1-1
CASLMARVYDLHNEQFF,TGTGCCAGCCTGATGGCCCGGGTTTATGACCTGCACAATGAGCAGTTCTTC,TRBV7-8,-,-,TRBJ2-1
CASETGTGSHNEQFF,TGTGCCAGCGAAACCGGGACAGGGAGCCACAATGAGCAGTTCTTC,TRBV7-9,-,TRBD1,TRBJ2-1
CASSHSDEQYF,TGTGCCAGCAGTCACAGTGACGAGCAGTACTTC,TRBV28,-,-,TRBJ2-7
CASSRTGRDYSNQPQHF,TGTGCCAGCAGCCGTACCGGTAGGGACTATAGCAATCAGCCCCAGCATTTT,TRBV2,-,-,TRBJ1-5
CASKGLTYEQYF,TGTGCCAGCAAGGGACTGACCTACGAGCAGTACTTC,TRBV27,-,-,TRBJ2-7
CASWTGYEQYF,TGTGCCAGTTGGACAGGCTACGAGCAGTACTTC,TRBV27,few,TRBD1,TRBJ2-7
CASTPGVPDTQYF,TGTGCCAGCACCCCGGGGGTCCCAGATACGCAGTATTTT,TRBV6-6,once,-,TRBJ2-3
CASSERARPDTQYF,TGCGCCAGCAGTGAGCGGGCCCGGCCAGATACGCAGTATTTT,TRBV10-1,once,-,TRBJ2-3
CASGAPGTVYNEQFF,TGTGCCAGCGGGGCCCCCGGGACAGTCTACAATGAGCAGTTCTTC,TRBV7-8,-,TRBD1,TRBJ2-1
CASSPKNRGSNEKLFF,TGTGCCAGCAGCCCTAAGAATCGAGGAAGTAATGAAAAACTGTTTTTT,TRBV7-9,-,-,TRBJ1-4
CASSLKPDGTDTQYF,TGCGCCAGCAGCCTAAAACCGGACGGAACAGATACGCAGTATTTT,TRBV4-1,-,-,TRBJ2-3
CAISESRADEQFF,TGTGCCATCAGTGAGTCGAGAGCGGATGAGCAGTTCTTC,TRBV10-3,-,-,TRBJ2-1
CASSVGGTGGETQYF,TGTGCCAGCAGCGTAGGTGGGACAGGGGGAGAGACCCAGTACTTC,TRBV9,-,TRBD1,TRBJ2-5
CASSQTAGANVLTF,TGTGCCAGCAGCCAAACTGCCGGGGCCAACGTCCTGACTTTC,TRBV16,-,-,TRBJ2-6
CASSSWDRGLSTDTQYF,TGTGCCAGCAGCTCCTGGGACAGGGGGCTCAGCACAGATACGCAGTATTTT,TRBV11-2,-,TRBD1,TRBJ2-3
CASSLVGVSTDTQYF,TGTGCCAGCAGCTTAGTCGGAGTTAGCACAGATACGCAGTATTTT,TRBV11-2,-,-,TRBJ2-3